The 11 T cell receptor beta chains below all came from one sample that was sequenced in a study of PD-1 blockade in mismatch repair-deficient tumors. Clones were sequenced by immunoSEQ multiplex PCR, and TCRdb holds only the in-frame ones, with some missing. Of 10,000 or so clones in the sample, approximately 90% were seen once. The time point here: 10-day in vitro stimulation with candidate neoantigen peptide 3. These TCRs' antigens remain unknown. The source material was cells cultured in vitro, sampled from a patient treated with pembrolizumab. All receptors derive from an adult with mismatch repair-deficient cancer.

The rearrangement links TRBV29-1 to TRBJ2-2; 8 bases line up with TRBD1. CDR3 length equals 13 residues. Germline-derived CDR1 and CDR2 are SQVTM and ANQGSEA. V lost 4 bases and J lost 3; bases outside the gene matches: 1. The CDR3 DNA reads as TGCAGCGTTGTGGACAGGGACACCGGGGAGCTGTTTTTT. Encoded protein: CSVVDRDTGELFF.

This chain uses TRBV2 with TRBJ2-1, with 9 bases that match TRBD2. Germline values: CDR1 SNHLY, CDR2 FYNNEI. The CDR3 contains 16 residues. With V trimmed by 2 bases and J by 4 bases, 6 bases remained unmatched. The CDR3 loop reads CASSESRTSVYNEQFF. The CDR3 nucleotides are TGTGCCAGCAGTGAATCCCGGACTAGCGTTTACAATGAGCAGTTCTTC.

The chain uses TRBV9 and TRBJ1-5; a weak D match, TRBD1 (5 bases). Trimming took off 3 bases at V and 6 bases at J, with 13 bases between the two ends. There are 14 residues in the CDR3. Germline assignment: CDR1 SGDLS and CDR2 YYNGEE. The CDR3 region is CASSADSAGQPQHF. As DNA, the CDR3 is TGTGCCAGCAGCGCCGACAGTGCAGGTCAGCCCCAGCATTTT.

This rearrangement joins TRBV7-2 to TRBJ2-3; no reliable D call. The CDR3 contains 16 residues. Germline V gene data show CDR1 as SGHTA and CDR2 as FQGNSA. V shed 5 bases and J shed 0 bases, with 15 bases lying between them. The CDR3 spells CASSLELFTSTDTQYF. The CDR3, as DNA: TGTGCCAGCAGCCTCGAATTATTCACTAGCACAGATACGCAGTATTTT.

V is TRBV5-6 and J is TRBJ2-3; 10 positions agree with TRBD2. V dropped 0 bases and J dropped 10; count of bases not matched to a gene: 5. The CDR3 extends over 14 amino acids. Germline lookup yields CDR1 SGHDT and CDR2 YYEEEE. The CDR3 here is CASSLAAGGGAQYF. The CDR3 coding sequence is TGTGCCAGCAGCTTGGCAGCGGGAGGGGGAGCGCAGTATTTT.

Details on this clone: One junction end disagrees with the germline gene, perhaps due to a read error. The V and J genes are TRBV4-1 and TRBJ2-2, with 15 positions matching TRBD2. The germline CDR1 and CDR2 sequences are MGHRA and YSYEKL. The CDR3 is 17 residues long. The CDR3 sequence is CASSRRTSGRAYRGAVF. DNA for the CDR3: TGCGCCAGCAGCCGACGGACTAGCGGGAGGGCGTACCGGGGAGCTGTTTTT.

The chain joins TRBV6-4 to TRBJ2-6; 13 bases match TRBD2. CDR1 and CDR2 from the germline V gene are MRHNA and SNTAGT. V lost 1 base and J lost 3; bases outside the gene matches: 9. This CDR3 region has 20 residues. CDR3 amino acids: CASSDFPRLAGGYGANVLTF. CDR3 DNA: TGTGCCAGCAGTGACTTCCCTCGACTAGCGGGAGGCTATGGGGCCAACGTCCTGACTTTC.

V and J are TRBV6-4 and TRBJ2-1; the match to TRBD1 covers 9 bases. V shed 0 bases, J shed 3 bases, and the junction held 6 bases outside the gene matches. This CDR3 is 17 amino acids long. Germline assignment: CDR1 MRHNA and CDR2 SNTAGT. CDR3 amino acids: CASSDSSGTGFYNEQFF. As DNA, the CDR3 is TGTGCCAGCAGTGACTCATCCGGGACAGGGTTCTACAATGAGCAGTTCTTC.

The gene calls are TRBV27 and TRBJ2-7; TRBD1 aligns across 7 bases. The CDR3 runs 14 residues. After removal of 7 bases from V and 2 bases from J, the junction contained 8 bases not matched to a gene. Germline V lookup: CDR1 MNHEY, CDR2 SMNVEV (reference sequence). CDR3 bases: TGTGCCAGCAAGCCCTACAGGGGACCCTACGAGCAGTACTTC. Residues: CASKPYRGPYEQYF.

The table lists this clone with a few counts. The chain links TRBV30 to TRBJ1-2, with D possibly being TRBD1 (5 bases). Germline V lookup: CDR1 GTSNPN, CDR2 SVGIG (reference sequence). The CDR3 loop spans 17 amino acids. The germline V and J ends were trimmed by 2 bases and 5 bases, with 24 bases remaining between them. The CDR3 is CAWSSLARVSSKYGYTF. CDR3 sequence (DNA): TGTGCCTGGAGTTCCCTAGCCAGGGTGTCAAGTAAATATGGCTACACCTTC.

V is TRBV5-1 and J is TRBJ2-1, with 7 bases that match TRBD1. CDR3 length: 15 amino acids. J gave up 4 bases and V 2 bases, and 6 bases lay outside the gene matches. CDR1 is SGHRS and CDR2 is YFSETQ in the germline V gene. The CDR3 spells CASSFLSGQYNEQFF. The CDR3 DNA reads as TGCGCCAGCAGCTTCCTCTCGGGACAGTACAATGAGCAGTTCTTC.